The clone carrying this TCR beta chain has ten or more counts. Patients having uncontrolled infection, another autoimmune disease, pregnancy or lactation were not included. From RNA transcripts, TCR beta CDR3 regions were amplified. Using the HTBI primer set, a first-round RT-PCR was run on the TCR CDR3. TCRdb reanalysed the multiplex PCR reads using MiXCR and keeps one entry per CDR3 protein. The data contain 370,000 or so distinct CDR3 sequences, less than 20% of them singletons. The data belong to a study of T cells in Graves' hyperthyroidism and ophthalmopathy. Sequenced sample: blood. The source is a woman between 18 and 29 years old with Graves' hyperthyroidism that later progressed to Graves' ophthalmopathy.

The CDR3 DNA is TGCAGTGCTAGAGACACAGCGGGGGAGCGGGCCTTTACCTACGAGCAGTACTTC. Protein sequence: CSARDTAGERAFTYEQYF. The chain recombines TRBV20-1 with TRBJ2-7; 8 nucleotides agree with TRBD2. CDR1 DFQATT and CDR2 SNEGSKA come from the germline V gene (reference sequence). This CDR3 is 18 amino acids long. Germline trimming cut 0 bases from V and 2 bases from J; bases unmatched to any gene: 15.